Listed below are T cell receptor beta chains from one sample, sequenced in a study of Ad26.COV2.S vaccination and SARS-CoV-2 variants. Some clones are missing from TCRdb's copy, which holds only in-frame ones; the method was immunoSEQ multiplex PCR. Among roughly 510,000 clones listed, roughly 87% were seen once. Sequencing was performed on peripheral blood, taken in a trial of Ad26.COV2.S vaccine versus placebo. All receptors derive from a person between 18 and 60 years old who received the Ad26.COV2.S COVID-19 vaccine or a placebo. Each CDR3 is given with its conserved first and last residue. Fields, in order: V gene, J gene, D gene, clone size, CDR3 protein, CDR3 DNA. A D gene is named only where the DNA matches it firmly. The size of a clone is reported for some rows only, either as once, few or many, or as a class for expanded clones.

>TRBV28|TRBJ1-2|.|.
CASSLGGSGYTF
TGTGCCAGCAGTTTAGGGGGGTCTGGCTACACCTTC
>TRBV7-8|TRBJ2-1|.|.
CASSFRGYNEQFF
TGTGCCAGCAGCTTCCGGGGATACAATGAGCAGTTCTTC
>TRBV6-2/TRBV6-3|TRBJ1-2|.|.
CASSEGKNYGYTF
TGTGCCAGCAGTGAGGGCAAAAACTATGGCTACACCTTC
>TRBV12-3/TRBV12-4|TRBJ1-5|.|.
CASSGVGNQPQHF
TGTGCCAGCAGCGGGGTCGGCAATCAGCCCCAGCATTTT
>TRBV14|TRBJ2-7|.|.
CASSQDVGRGAEQYF
TGTGCCAGCAGCCAAGATGTAGGACGAGGAGCCGAGCAGTACTTC
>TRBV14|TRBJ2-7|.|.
CASSQDLIPLSDGEQYF
TGTGCCAGCAGCCAAGATCTTATCCCATTATCCGATGGGGAGCAGTACTTC
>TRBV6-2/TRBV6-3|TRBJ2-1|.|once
CASSYLAQNYNEQFF
TGTGCCAGCAGTTACCTCGCGCAGAACTACAATGAGCAGTTCTTC
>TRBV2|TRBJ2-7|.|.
CASRNGAYEQYF
TGTGCCAGCAGGAACGGGGCCTACGAGCAGTACTTC
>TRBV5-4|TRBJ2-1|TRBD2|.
CASSLGTSGQPEPYNEQFF
TGTGCCAGCAGCTTGGGGACTAGCGGGCAACCCGAACCTTACAATGAGCAGTTCTTC
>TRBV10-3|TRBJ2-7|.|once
CAISEGPGEQYF
TGTGCCATCAGTGAAGGACCTGGGGAGCAGTACTTC
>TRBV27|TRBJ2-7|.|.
CASSFERRGEQYF
TGTGCCAGCAGTTTTGAACGACGGGGCGAGCAGTACTTC
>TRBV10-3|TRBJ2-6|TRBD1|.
CATGQGALSGANVLTF
TGTGCCACGGGACAGGGAGCCCTCTCTGGGGCCAACGTCCTGACTTTC
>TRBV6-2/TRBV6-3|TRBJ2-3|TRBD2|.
CASSRLAGVTDTQYF
TGTGCCAGCAGCCGACTAGCTGGAGTCACAGATACGCAGTATTTT
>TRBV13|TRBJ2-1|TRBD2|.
CASSWGTSAYNEQFF
TGTGCCAGCAGCTGGGGGACTAGCGCATACAATGAGCAGTTCTTC
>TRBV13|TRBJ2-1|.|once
CASSSFGPGLHNEQFF
TGTGCCAGCAGCTCCTTTGGACCCGGGCTACACAATGAGCAGTTCTTC
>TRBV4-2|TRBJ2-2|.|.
CASSQPTGELFF
TGTGCCAGCAGCCAGCCCACCGGGGAGCTGTTTTTT
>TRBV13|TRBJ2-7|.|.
CASSLGLTSSYEQYF
TGTGCCAGCAGCTTAGGGCTCACTTCTTCCTACGAGCAGTACTTC
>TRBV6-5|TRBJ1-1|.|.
CASSFGQRNTEAFF
TGTGCCAGCAGTTTCGGACAAAGGAACACTGAAGCTTTCTTT
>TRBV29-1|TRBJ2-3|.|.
CSGGGNTDTQYF
TGCAGCGGGGGCGGGAACACAGATACGCAGTATTTT
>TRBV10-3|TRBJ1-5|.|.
CAISDGGVQPQHF
TGTGCCATCAGTGATGGAGGGGTTCAGCCCCAGCATTTT
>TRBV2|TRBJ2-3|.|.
CASSVPRGGGRVTDTQYF
TGTGCCAGCAGTGTACCCAGGGGAGGTGGCCGGGTCACAGATACGCAGTATTTT
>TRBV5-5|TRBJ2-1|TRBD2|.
CASSPRTSGSSSNEQFF
TGTGCCAGCAGCCCCCGGACTAGCGGGAGTTCGAGCAATGAGCAGTTCTTC
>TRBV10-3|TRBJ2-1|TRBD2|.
CAISDPSGTKTSGHEQFF
TGTGCCATCAGTGACCCCTCCGGGACAAAGACTAGCGGGCATGAGCAGTTCTTC
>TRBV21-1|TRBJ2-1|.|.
CASTTADLLFSYNEQFF
TGTGCCAGCACAACTGCGGACTTACTCTTCTCCTACAATGAGCAGTTCTTC
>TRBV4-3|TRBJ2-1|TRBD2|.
CASSQGTSGRARDNEQFF
TGCGCCAGCAGCCAAGGGACTAGCGGGAGGGCCAGGGACAATGAGCAGTTCTTC
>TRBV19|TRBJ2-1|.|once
CASSIDRRLKQFF
TGTGCCAGTAGTATAGATCGGAGACTCAAGCAGTTCTTC
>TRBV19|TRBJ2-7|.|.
CASSTPQGHSYEQYF
TGTGCCAGTAGCACCCCCCAGGGCCACTCGTACGAGCAGTACTTC
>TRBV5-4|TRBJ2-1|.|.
CASSATTKNEQFF
TGTGCCAGCAGCGCTACCACCAAGAATGAGCAGTTCTTC
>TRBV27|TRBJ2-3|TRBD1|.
CASSFTGTGGMTDTQYF
TGTGCCAGCAGTTTTACAGGGACAGGGGGCATGACAGATACGCAGTATTTT
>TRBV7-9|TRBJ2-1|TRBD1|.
CASSSTGDEQFF
TGTGCCAGCAGCTCGACAGGGGATGAGCAGTTCTTC
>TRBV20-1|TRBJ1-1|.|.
CSASVTGEAFF
TGCAGTGCTAGCGTTACAGGTGAAGCTTTCTTT
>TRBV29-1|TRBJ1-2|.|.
CSVQGASGGYTF
TGCAGCGTTCAGGGCGCCAGCGGTGGCTACACCTTC
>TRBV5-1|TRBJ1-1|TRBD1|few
CASSAGGTEAFF
TGCGCCAGCAGCGCAGGGGGAACTGAAGCTTTCTTT
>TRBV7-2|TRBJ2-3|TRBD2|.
CASSLVAGVTDTQYF
TGTGCCAGCAGCTTAGTAGCGGGAGTCACAGATACGCAGTATTTT
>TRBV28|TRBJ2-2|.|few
CASSFGNTGELFF
TGTGCCAGCAGTTTTGGGAACACCGGGGAGCTGTTTTTT
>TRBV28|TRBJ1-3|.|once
CASSSLVAGNTIYF
TGTGCCAGCAGTTCTCTGGTGGCTGGAAACACCATATATTTT
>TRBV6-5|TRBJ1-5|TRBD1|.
CASRGTDYSNQPQHF
TGTGCCAGCAGAGGGACAGATTATAGCAATCAGCCCCAGCATTTT
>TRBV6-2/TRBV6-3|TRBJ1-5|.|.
CASSYSRGNQPQHF
TGTGCCAGCAGTTACTCACGGGGGAATCAGCCCCAGCATTTT
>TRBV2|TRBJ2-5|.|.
CASSRERVEQETQYF
TGTGCCAGCAGCAGGGAGCGGGTGGAGCAAGAGACCCAGTACTTC
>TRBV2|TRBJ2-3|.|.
CASSAGVVTKADTQYF
TGTGCCAGCAGTGCCGGAGTGGTGACTAAGGCAGATACGCAGTATTTT
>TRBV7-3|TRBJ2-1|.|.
CASSLRPQTAYNEQFF
TGTGCCAGCAGCTTACGCCCACAGACGGCCTACAATGAGCAGTTCTTC
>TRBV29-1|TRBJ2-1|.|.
CSVGRVNEQFF
TGCAGCGTCGGAAGGGTGAATGAGCAGTTCTTC
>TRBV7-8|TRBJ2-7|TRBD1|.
CASSSIGQGDEQYF
TGTGCCAGCAGCTCCATCGGACAGGGGGACGAGCAGTACTTC
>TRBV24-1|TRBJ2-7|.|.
CATSQGGGPYEQYF
TGTGCCACCAGTCAGGGTGGGGGTCCCTACGAGCAGTACTTC
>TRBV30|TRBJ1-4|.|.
CAWTEGSRFGEKLFF
TGTGCCTGGACTGAAGGGTCACGGTTTGGTGAAAAACTGTTTTTT